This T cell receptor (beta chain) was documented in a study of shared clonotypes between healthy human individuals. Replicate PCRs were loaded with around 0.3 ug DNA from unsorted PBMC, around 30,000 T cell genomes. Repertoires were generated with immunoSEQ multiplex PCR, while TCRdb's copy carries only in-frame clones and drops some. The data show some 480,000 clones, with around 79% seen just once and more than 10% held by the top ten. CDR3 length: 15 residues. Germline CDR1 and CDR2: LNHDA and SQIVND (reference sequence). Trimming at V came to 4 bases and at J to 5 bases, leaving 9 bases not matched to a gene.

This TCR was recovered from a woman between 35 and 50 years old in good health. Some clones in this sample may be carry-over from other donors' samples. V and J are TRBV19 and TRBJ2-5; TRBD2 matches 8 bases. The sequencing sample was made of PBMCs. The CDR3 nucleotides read TGTGCCAGTAGTACCCGGGACGGCGGGGGGGAGACCCAGTACTTC. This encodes CASSTRDGGGETQYF.